This passage covers 26 T cell receptor beta chains from one sample sequenced in a study of CD4 T cells in relation to SARS-CoV-2 and coronaviruses. Sequenced by immunoSEQ multiplex PCR; TCRdb stores in-frame clones only, minus some. The sample records approximately 25,000 clones, about 70% being singletons. Their cognate antigens are unknown. Unexposed donor CD4+ T cells date from about 2010-2019, before the COVID-19 pandemic. The cells were cultured for about ten days before CD4+ T cells were isolated. The sequenced sample was CD4+ T cells from PBMCs, cultured in vitro. The receptors were sampled from a human donor in good health.

This clone was observed once. The chain joins TRBV12-3 or TRBV12-4 to TRBJ2-5; a weak D match, TRBD2 (5 bases). The V end was cut by 6 bases, the J end by 4 bases, with 12 bases between. The CDR3 extends over 13 amino acids. DNA of the CDR3: TGTGCCAGCAGCTTCGCCCGGGGAGAGACCCAGTACTTC. This codes for CASSFARGETQYF.

The V gene is TRBV15, the J gene TRBJ1-4; 7 bases line up with TRBD1. CDR1 is LNHNV, CDR2 YYDKDF, per germline (reference sequence). Trimming at V came to 1 base and at J to 5 bases, leaving 13 bases not matched to a gene. The CDR3 runs 18 residues. For the CDR3, the DNA is TGTGCCACCAGCAGAGCTATCGGAGCTAAGGGACAGAATGAAAAACTGTTTTTT. It codes for CATSRAIGAKGQNEKLFF.

Only a few counts were recorded for this clone. The CDR3 coding sequence is TGTGCCAGCAGCTCTGCGAGACTAGCGAATTTCCACGAGCAGTACTTC. Encoded protein: CASSSARLANFHEQYF. The chain carries TRBV11-2 and TRBJ2-7, with 8 bases lining up with TRBD2. Trimming removed 4 bases from V and 5 bases from J; junction bases left unmatched: 13. The germline gives CDR1 SGHAT, CDR2 FQNNGV. This CDR3 region has 16 residues.

The chain links TRBV7-2 to TRBJ2-7; TRBD2 agrees at 8 bases. Unmatched junction bases numbered 10, after V lost 1 base and J lost 2 bases. Germline-derived CDR1 and CDR2 are SGHTA and FQGNSA. The CDR3 consists of 17 residues. CDR3 region: CASSLDRLAGVAYEQYF. The DNA for the CDR3 is TGTGCCAGCAGCTTAGATCGTCTAGCGGGCGTTGCCTACGAGCAGTACTTC.

J is TRBJ2-7 and V is TRBV10-1; the D gene is possibly TRBD2 (5 bases). CDR3 length: 14 residues. CDR1 and CDR2 from the germline V gene are WNHNN and SYGVQD (reference sequence). Trimming pared 5 bases from V and 5 bases from J, leaving 16 bases between. CDR3 region: CASSPRPTNHEQYF. The CDR3, as DNA: TGCGCCAGCAGTCCCCGTCCGACTAATCACGAGCAGTACTTC.

V gene TRBV5-1 combines with J gene TRBJ2-2; TRBD2 is a possible D gene (5 bases). This CDR3 is 15 amino acids long. Germline CDR1 is SGHRS and CDR2 is YFSETQ. V was trimmed by 3 bases and J by 4 bases, leaving 13 bases between them. The CDR3 coding sequence is TGCGCCAGCAGCTCGGAGGTTCCGGGCACCGGGGAGCTGTTTTTT. Translation gives CASSSEVPGTGELFF.

The chain couples TRBV5-6 to TRBJ2-1; 7 bases match TRBD2. The CDR3 sequence is 15 residues long. V was clipped by 0 bases and J by 4 bases; unmatched bases: 4. The V gene's germline CDR1 is SGHDT and CDR2 YYEEEE. The CDR3 coding sequence is TGTGCCAGCAGCTTGGGGCTAGCGGATTACAATGAGCAGTTCTTC. It codes for CASSLGLADYNEQFF.

This chain uses TRBV19 with TRBJ1-2; 8 nucleotides align to TRBD1. With V trimmed by 3 bases and J by 0 bases, 6 bases remained unmatched. Germline V gives CDR1 LNHDA, CDR2 SQIVND (reference sequence). The CDR3 length is 16 residues. The CDR3, as DNA: TGTGCCAGTAGTATGCCGGGGACAGGTCCTAACTATGGCTACACCTTC. This encodes CASSMPGTGPNYGYTF.

The V gene is TRBV4-2, the J gene TRBJ2-7; D is undetermined. Deletions cut 4 bases from V and 6 bases from J, with 19 bases between. Germline CDR1 and CDR2: LGHNA and YNFKEQ. This CDR3 is 15 amino acids long. CDR3 protein: CASSLAQTGSSEQYF. CDR3 sequence (DNA): TGTGCCAGCAGCCTAGCACAGACTGGATCTAGCGAGCAGTACTTC.

The V call is TRBV9, the J call TRBJ2-3; 8 positions agree with TRBD2. Germline CDR1 reads SGDLS; CDR2 reads YYNGEE. The CDR3 length is 14 residues. V lost 3 bases, J lost 1 base, and 1 base stayed unmatched. Here the CDR3 reads CASSGAGGTDTQYF. The CDR3 DNA sequence: TGTGCCAGCAGCGGAGCGGGGGGCACAGATACGCAGTATTTT. The whole variable domain, filled in from reference TRBV9 and TRBJ2-3, reads DSGVTQTPKHLITATGQRVTLRCSPRSGDLSVYWYQQSLDQGLQFLIQYYNGEERAKGNILERFSAQQFPDLHSELNLSSLELGDSALYFCASSGAGGTDTQYFGPGTRLTVL.

The chain uses TRBV2 and TRBJ1-6; D is ambiguous. This CDR3 is built from 13 residues. Deletions cut 1 base from V and 7 bases from J, with 5 bases between. In germline, CDR1 is SNHLY, CDR2 FYNNEI. The CDR3 loop is CASSEGANSPLHF. Written as DNA, the CDR3 is TGTGCCAGCAGTGAAGGGGCAAATTCACCCCTCCACTTT.

V usage is TRBV7-9 and J usage is TRBJ1-2; possible D gene TRBD1, 6 bases. The V end was cut by 10 bases, the J end by 2 bases, with 17 bases between. The CDR3 is made up of 14 amino acids. The germline gives CDR1 SEHNR, CDR2 FQNEAQ (reference sequence). The CDR3 DNA is TGTGCCACCCTGGTCACAGGGAGAAACTATGGCTACACCTTC. The encoded protein is CATLVTGRNYGYTF.

The genes are TRBV3-1 (or the pseudogene TRBV3-2) and TRBJ2-7; 8 bases map to TRBD2. CDR1 and CDR2 from the germline V gene are LGHDT and YNNKEL (reference sequence). The junction had 12 bases not matched to a gene; V was cut back by 2 bases and J by 0 bases. The CDR3 length is 18 residues. The CDR3 nucleotides are TGTGCCAGCAGCCAACCTCCGTCGGGACTAGGTCGCTCCTACGAGCAGTACTTC. Translation: CASSQPPSGLGRSYEQYF.

The V gene is TRBV29-1, the J gene TRBJ2-5, with TRBD2 matching over 13 bases. The trim removed 4 bases at V and 5 bases at J, leaving 4 bases unmatched. Germline CDR1 reads SQVTM; CDR2 reads ANQGSEA. This CDR3 has 14 amino acids. CDR3 coding DNA: TGCAGCGTTGGGACTAGCGGGAGTGGGGAGACCCAGTACTTC. Residues: CSVGTSGSGETQYF. Together with reference TRBV29-1 and TRBJ2-5, the CDR3 gives the full variable domain: SAVISQKPSRDICQRGTSLTIQCQVDSQVTMMFWYRQQPGQSLTLIATANQGSEATYESGFVIDKFPISRPNLTFSTLTVSNMSPEDSSIYLCSVGTSGSGETQYFGPGTRLLVL.

V and J are TRBV6-1 and TRBJ2-7; no clear D gene. The CDR3 length is 15 residues. The V gene lost 0 bases and the J gene lost 2 bases, with 11 bases spanning the gap. The germline V gene has CDR1 MNHNS and CDR2 SASEGT. As DNA, the CDR3 is TGTGCCAGCAGTGAAGCCGGCATTAACCCCTACGAGCAGTACTTC. This encodes CASSEAGINPYEQYF.

This clone was detected once. The genes are TRBV7-6 and TRBJ2-2; D is uncertain. Germline V lookup: CDR1 SGHVS, CDR2 FNYEAQ. There are 17 residues in the CDR3. With 5 bases removed from V and 0 bases from J, the gap between germline ends came to 16 bases. The CDR3 is CASSPLLGNPNTGELFF. The CDR3 nucleotides are TGTGCCAGCAGCCCCCTCTTGGGGAACCCGAACACCGGGGAGCTGTTTTTT.

CDR3 nucleotides: TGTGCCAGCAGTTTAAAGGTCGAGACCCAGTACTTC. As protein: CASSLKVETQYF. V gene TRBV12-3 or TRBV12-4 combines with J gene TRBJ2-5; the D is unclear. The CDR3 length is 12 residues. With 2 bases removed from V and 5 bases from J, the gap between germline ends came to 6 bases.

This clone is medium-sized in the sample. The chain is built from TRBV10-1 and TRBJ2-7, with D possibly being TRBD2 (6 bases). Trimming left V 5 bases short and J 2 bases short, with 10 bases between. Germline CDR1 WNHNN, CDR2 SYGVQD (reference sequence). The CDR3 runs 13 residues. CDR3 loop: CASSPGLTYEQYF. DNA for the CDR3: TGCGCCAGCAGTCCGGGACTGACCTACGAGCAGTACTTC.

This chain uses TRBV7-2 with TRBJ2-3; tentatively, D is TRBD2 (7 bases). The length of the CDR3 is 18 residues. The germline CDR1 and CDR2 sequences are SGHTA and FQGNSA. The V end was cut by 2 bases, the J end by 2 bases, with 20 bases between. CDR3 DNA: TGTGCCAGCAGCTTACGTGCGGGGGCCCGAACCTACACAGATACGCAGTATTTT. As protein: CASSLRAGARTYTDTQYF.

The CDR3 loop is CASSPTGGRGHYEQYF. The CDR3 nucleotides are TGTGCCAGCAGTCCGACAGGAGGGAGAGGACACTACGAGCAGTACTTC. The chain carries TRBV28 and TRBJ2-7; either TRBD1 or TRBD2 may supply D (6 bases each). Germline V lookup: CDR1 MDHEN, CDR2 SYDVKM. Trimming cost V 5 bases and J 3 bases, with 20 bases left between them. This CDR3 has 16 residues.

This chain joins TRBV7-2 and TRBJ2-5; D gene uncertain. The CDR3 is made up of 11 amino acids. The V end was cut by 5 bases, the J end by 8 bases, with 9 bases between. Germline CDR1 reads SGHTA; CDR2 reads FQGNSA. CDR3 nucleotide sequence: TGTGCCAGCAGCGCAAGGTATACCCAGTACTTC. Translating it yields CASSARYTQYF.

The chain recombines TRBV27 with TRBJ2-7; 7 nucleotides agree with TRBD2. This CDR3 is 16 amino acids long. CDR1 and CDR2 from the germline V gene are MNHEY and SMNVEV (reference sequence). V dropped 0 bases and J dropped 0; count of bases not matched to a gene: 5. CDR3 region: CASSLSGGFSSYEQYF. CDR3 nucleotide sequence: TGTGCCAGCAGTTTATCGGGAGGGTTCAGCTCCTACGAGCAGTACTTC.

The chain is built from TRBV14 and TRBJ1-2; D is ambiguous. Germline CDR1 and CDR2: SGHDN and FVKESK. Trimming pared 4 bases from V and 7 bases from J, leaving 10 bases between. The CDR3 spans 12 residues. The CDR3 nucleotides read TGTGCCAGCAGCCCCGCAGGTCGTGGCTACACCTTC. As protein: CASSPAGRGYTF.

This chain joins TRBV4-3 and TRBJ1-2; possible D gene TRBD1, 6 bases. CDR1 is LGHNA and CDR2 is YSLEER in the germline V gene. The CDR3 is 15 amino acids. V was trimmed by 0 bases and J by 4 bases, leaving 12 bases between them. CDR3: CASSQDWRGIYGYTF. The CDR3 nucleotides read TGCGCCAGCAGCCAAGATTGGAGGGGGATCTATGGCTACACCTTC.

This chain uses TRBV6-2 or TRBV6-3 with TRBJ1-1, with 11 bases lining up with TRBD1. J gave up 3 bases and V 4 bases, and 10 bases lay outside the gene matches. The V gene's germline CDR1 is MNHEY and CDR2 SVGEGT. The CDR3 runs to 17 residues. The DNA of the CDR3 is TGTGCCAGCAGTTTCAACCCCCTGGGACAGGGGGACACTGAAGCTTTCTTT. Amino acid sequence: CASSFNPLGQGDTEAFF.

The CDR3 bases are TGTGCCAGCAGCTCCAGAGGCTACGAGCAGTACTTC. Its translation: CASSSRGYEQYF. The J gene is TRBJ2-7, the V gene TRBV6-5; D is unresolved. Trimming removed 6 bases at V and 3 bases at J, with 9 bases between. Germline values: CDR1 MNHEY, CDR2 SVGAGI. The CDR3 is 12 residues long.